This is a list of T cell receptor beta chains from one sample in a study of siplizumab effects on memory and regulatory T cells. Method: immunoSEQ multiplex PCR; TCRdb's copy keeps in-frame clones and lacks some. Of fewer than 120,000 clones in the sample, around nine tenths were seen once. Source material: CD4+ T cells sorted from blood. The source is a human donor in good health. Each CDR3 is given with its conserved first and last residue. D genes are given only for firm matches. Clone size, where shown, is once, few, many, or a class for clones that have expanded.

v_gene: TRBV28; d_gene: NA; len: 12; abundance: once; CDR3aa: CASQDSTGELFF
v_gene: TRBV30; d_gene: NA; len: 12; abundance: NA; CDR3aa: CALQGAGNTIYF
v_gene: TRBV10-3; d_gene: TRBD1; len: 12; abundance: NA; CDR3aa: CAITHDRVGYTF
v_gene: TRBV19; d_gene: NA; len: 14; abundance: NA; CDR3aa: CASSTHSSTYEQYF
v_gene: TRBV6-1; d_gene: NA; len: 14; abundance: NA; CDR3aa: CGSRGQGSSYEQYF
v_gene: TRBV18; d_gene: TRBD1; len: 15; abundance: once; CDR3aa: CASSLGQGNTGELFF
v_gene: TRBV5-5; d_gene: NA; len: 14; abundance: NA; CDR3aa: CASSSELAADTQYF
v_gene: TRBV6-1; d_gene: TRBD2; len: 16; abundance: NA; CDR3aa: CASSGSGRAYTGELFF
v_gene: TRBV4-1; d_gene: NA; len: 15; abundance: NA; CDR3aa: CASSQLGLRNEKLFF
v_gene: TRBV2; d_gene: TRBD2; len: 16; abundance: NA; CDR3aa: CASSFTSSGRVTEQFF
v_gene: TRBV10-3; d_gene: TRBD1; len: 15; abundance: NA; CDR3aa: CAISDPGRGGEKLFF
v_gene: TRBV29-1; d_gene: NA; len: 12; abundance: once; CDR3aa: CSVESGANVLTF
v_gene: TRBV7-9; d_gene: NA; len: 13; abundance: NA; CDR3aa: CASSLEPNTEAFF
v_gene: TRBV6-5; d_gene: TRBD1; len: 14; abundance: NA; CDR3aa: CASSPATGNYGYTF
v_gene: TRBV5-4; d_gene: NA; len: 15; abundance: NA; CDR3aa: CASSLGGTLEYEQYF
v_gene: TRBV28; d_gene: NA; len: 14; abundance: NA; CDR3aa: CASVSQAGTDTQYF
v_gene: TRBV5-1; d_gene: TRBD2; len: 18; abundance: NA; CDR3aa: CASSLIGTSGGSTDTQYF
v_gene: TRBV9; d_gene: NA; len: 13; abundance: once; CDR3aa: CASRRNDYNEQFF
v_gene: TRBV18; d_gene: NA; len: 13; abundance: NA; CDR3aa: CASSPSPGTEAFF
v_gene: TRBV5-1; d_gene: NA; len: 15; abundance: NA; CDR3aa: CASSSVGTPNTEAFF
v_gene: TRBV14; d_gene: TRBD1; len: 17; abundance: NA; CDR3aa: CASSPLPGQVGPYGYTF
v_gene: TRBV18; d_gene: TRBD2; len: 16; abundance: NA; CDR3aa: CASSPPGLAGGDTQYF